These 29 T cell receptor beta chains were sequenced from one sample in a study of cytomegalovirus exposure and HLA in healthy donors. 13 Jbeta primers and 60 Vbeta primers were used for the PCR. The data were produced by immunoSEQ multiplex PCR, yet TCRdb's version contains in-frame clones alone and is incomplete. The top ten clones hold around 0.24% of a sample with about 120,000 clones, approximately 84% of them seen once. The material sequenced was PBMCs. These receptors were taken from a man aged 50-59 years in good health and CMV-seronegative.

V gene TRBV5-6 combines with J gene TRBJ2-5, with TRBD2 matching over 12 bases. The CDR3 has 14 amino acids. Germline V CDR1 and CDR2: SGHDT, YYEEEE. V dropped 0 bases and J dropped 9; count of bases not matched to a gene: 3. The CDR3 sequence is CASSLGTSGGSQYF. DNA for the CDR3: TGTGCCAGCAGCTTGGGTACTAGCGGGGGGTCCCAGTACTTC.

This clone appeared a few times. CDR3 coding DNA: TGTGCCAGCAGCTTACCCGGTTTTCCTAACACTGAAGCTTTCTTT. Translated, it gives CASSLPGFPNTEAFF. The rearrangement uses TRBV7-9 and TRBJ1-1; unclear D gene. Between the trimmed V and J ends, which lost 2 bases and 2 bases, there was a span of 12 bases. The CDR3 has 15 residues. Germline loops: CDR1 SEHNR, CDR2 FQNEAQ (reference sequence). Filled out from reference TRBV7-9 and TRBJ1-1, the complete variable domain reads DTGVSQNPRHKITKRGQNVTFRCDPISEHNRLYWYRQTLGQGPEFLTYFQNEAQLEKSRLLSDRFSAERPKGSFSTLEIQRTEQGDSAMYLCASSLPGFPNTEAFFGQGTRLTVV.

This chain's CDR3 is CASSLDRALAQRAAFF. For the CDR3, the DNA is TGTGCCAGCAGCTTGGACAGGGCGTTAGCGCAGAGAGCGGCTTTCTTT. The chain links TRBV11-2 to TRBJ1-1; TRBD1 matches at 8 bases. The CDR3 extends over 16 amino acids. The trim removed 3 bases at V and 11 bases at J, leaving 17 bases unmatched. Looked up from germline, CDR1 is SGHAT and CDR2 is FQNNGV.

V usage is TRBV19 and J usage is TRBJ2-7; D is uncertain. The germline V gene has CDR1 LNHDA and CDR2 SQIVND (reference sequence). Trimming stripped 3 bases from V and 5 bases from J, with 8 bases between. The CDR3 consists of 12 residues. For the CDR3, the DNA is TGTGCCAGTAGTATTAACTTCCACGAGCAGTACTTC. Its protein is CASSINFHEQYF.

This chain uses TRBV7-2 with TRBJ2-7; TRBD1 is a possible D gene (5 bases). CDR1 is SGHTA, CDR2 FQGNSA, per germline. The CDR3 consists of 14 residues. The V end lost 5 bases, the J end lost 2 bases, and 13 bases lay between the germline ends. This CDR3 is CASSIDSFTYEQYF. The CDR3 region has the DNA TGTGCCAGCAGCATCGACAGCTTTACCTACGAGCAGTACTTC. Complete variable domain (other parts from reference TRBV7-2 and TRBJ2-7): GAGVSQSPSNKVTEKGKDVELRCDPISGHTALYWYRQSLGQGLEFLIYFQGNSAPDKSGLPSDRFSAERTGGSVSTLTIQRTQQEDSAVYLCASSIDSFTYEQYFGPGTRLTVT.

V and J are TRBV28 and TRBJ2-7, with TRBD2 as a possible D gene (5 bases). Deletions cut 3 bases from V and 2 bases from J, with 8 bases between. The germline V gene has CDR1 MDHEN and CDR2 SYDVKM. The CDR3 spans 13 residues. For the CDR3, the DNA is TGTGCCAGCAGTTTGAGCGGCCCCTACGAGCAGTACTTC. Translated, it gives CASSLSGPYEQYF.

This clone was counted between two and nine times. The V and J genes are TRBV7-9 and TRBJ2-5, with 7 bases that match TRBD2. Germline V gene data show CDR1 as SEHNR and CDR2 as FQNEAQ (reference sequence). The CDR3 extends over 15 amino acids. The ends lost 1 base at V and 1 base at J; junction bases unmatched: 3. Here the CDR3 reads CASSLGAGPQETQYF. The CDR3 DNA reads TGTGCCAGCAGCTTAGGAGCGGGACCCCAAGAGACCCAGTACTTC.

This rearrangement joins TRBV5-6 to TRBJ1-6; D remains ambiguous. CDR3 length equals 17 residues. With 2 bases removed from V and 8 bases from J, the gap between germline ends came to 20 bases. Germline V lookup: CDR1 SGHDT, CDR2 YYEEEE. CDR3 in amino acids: CASSLRPGVPTDSPLHF. Written as DNA, the CDR3 is TGTGCCAGCAGCTTAAGGCCCGGGGTCCCTACAGATTCACCCCTCCACTTT. Using reference TRBV5-6 and TRBJ1-6 for the parts outside the CDR3, the full variable domain is DAGVTQSPTHLIKTRGQQVTLRCSPKSGHDTVSWYQQALGQGPQFIFQYYEEEERQRGNFPDRFSGHQFPNYSSELNVNALLLGDSALYLCASSLRPGVPTDSPLHFGNGTRLTVT.

This clone has just one count. The V call is TRBV5-6, the J call TRBJ2-7; 7 bases align to TRBD1. J was trimmed by 5 bases and V by 3 bases; bases with no gene match: 8. CDR1 is SGHDT and CDR2 is YYEEEE in the germline V gene. The CDR3 spans 14 residues. CDR3 sequence: CASSSQGQVDEQYF. The CDR3 DNA is TGTGCCAGCAGCTCACAGGGGCAGGTAGACGAGCAGTACTTC. The whole variable domain, filled in from reference TRBV5-6 and TRBJ2-7, reads DAGVTQSPTHLIKTRGQQVTLRCSPKSGHDTVSWYQQALGQGPQFIFQYYEEEERQRGNFPDRFSGHQFPNYSSELNVNALLLGDSALYLCASSSQGQVDEQYFGPGTRLTVT.

This clone turned up a few times. V usage is TRBV5-1 and J usage is TRBJ2-7, with D possibly matching TRBD1 (5 bases). Trimming cost V 0 bases and J 4 bases, with 11 bases left between them. Per germline, CDR1 SGHRS and CDR2 YFSETQ. The CDR3 has 14 amino acids. The CDR3 region is CASSLGQGLYEQYF. CDR3 sequence (DNA): TGCGCCAGCAGCTTGGGGCAGGGTTTATACGAGCAGTACTTC.

The chain has TRBV9 and TRBJ2-7; 9 positions agree with TRBD2. The CDR3 runs 18 residues. Germline CDR1 is SGDLS and CDR2 is YYNGEE. V shed 0 bases, J shed 5 bases, and the junction held 15 bases outside the gene matches. The CDR3 nucleotides read TGTGCCAGCAGCGTAGAGCCGGGGGTCGCGGGAGGGCCGCACGAGCAGTACTTC. Residues: CASSVEPGVAGGPHEQYF.

The chain uses TRBV2 and TRBJ1-5; D remains unclear. V dropped 2 bases and J dropped 4 bases, with 12 bases sitting between them. Per the germline V gene, CDR1 is SNHLY and CDR2 is FYNNEI. The length of the CDR3 is 15 residues. Here the CDR3 reads CASSESVRVNQPQHF. CDR3 coding DNA: TGTGCCAGCAGTGAAAGCGTGAGGGTAAATCAGCCCCAGCATTTT.

V gene TRBV10-2 combines with J gene TRBJ1-3; 7 bases agree with TRBD1. The CDR3 is made up of 16 amino acids. The trim removed 2 bases at V and 0 bases at J, leaving 4 bases unmatched. CDR1 is WSHSY and CDR2 is SAAADI in the germline V gene. CDR3 sequence (DNA): TGCGCCAGCAGTGAGGGGAACAGGGGCTCTGGAAACACCATATATTTT. The encoded protein is CASSEGNRGSGNTIYF.

Here the CDR3 reads CASSLEGQGLSEQYF. CDR3 sequence (DNA): TGTGCCAGCAGCTTGGAGGGACAGGGTCTTTCCGAGCAGTACTTC. The V and J genes are TRBV5-6 and TRBJ2-7; TRBD1 matches 9 bases. The junction had 7 bases not matched to a gene; V was cut back by 0 bases and J by 6 bases. This CDR3 region has 15 residues. Germline V gives CDR1 SGHDT, CDR2 YYEEEE.

V usage is TRBV14 and J usage is TRBJ2-7, with 11 bases that match TRBD1. Germline CDR1 is SGHDN and CDR2 is FVKESK. This CDR3 spans 16 amino acids. Trimming cost V 1 base and J 4 bases; bases outside gene matches: 6. In DNA, the CDR3 is TGTGCCAGCAGCCAAGGAAGGACAGGGGGCGTTTACGAGCAGTACTTC. Translated, it gives CASSQGRTGGVYEQYF.

The chain joins TRBV20-1 to TRBJ2-3; D unresolved. Looked up from germline, CDR1 is DFQATT and CDR2 is SNEGSKA (reference sequence). The CDR3 sequence is 11 residues long. The V end lost 5 bases, the J end lost 2 bases, and 5 bases lay between the germline ends. CDR3: CSAGPTDTQYF. The CDR3 bases are TGCAGTGCTGGGCCCACAGATACGCAGTATTTT.

This chain joins TRBV28 and TRBJ2-1, with D possibly matching TRBD2 (6 bases). CDR1 MDHEN and CDR2 SYDVKM come from the germline V gene. V dropped 7 bases and J dropped 2 bases, with 18 bases sitting between them. CDR3 length equals 16 residues. The CDR3 sequence: CASIDAREYPYNEQFF. For the CDR3, the DNA is TGTGCCAGCATTGATGCTCGGGAGTACCCCTACAATGAGCAGTTCTTC.

This clone turned up a few times. The V gene is TRBV5-1, the J gene TRBJ2-2; 7 bases are shared with TRBD1. The CDR3 is 15 residues long. J gave up 0 bases and V 4 bases, and 3 bases lay outside the gene matches. Germline V gene lookup returns CDR1 SGHRS and CDR2 YFSETQ. The CDR3 reads CASSLGQTNTGELFF. Written as DNA, the CDR3 is TGCGCCAGCAGCCTGGGACAGACGAACACCGGGGAGCTGTTTTTT.

The chain links TRBV29-1 to TRBJ2-7; a weak D match, TRBD2 (5 bases). The CDR3 totals 13 residues. V gave up 2 bases and J gave up 2 bases, with 10 bases separating them. Germline V lookup: CDR1 SQVTM, CDR2 ANQGSEA. The chain's CDR3 is CSVETGYAYEQYF. The DNA of the CDR3 is TGCAGCGTTGAAACGGGGTACGCCTACGAGCAGTACTTC.

J is TRBJ2-3 and V is TRBV11-3, with D perhaps matching TRBD1 (6 bases). The CDR3 has 16 amino acids. Germline values: CDR1 SGHNT, CDR2 YENEEA. V shed 5 bases and J shed 6 bases, with 21 bases lying between them. The CDR3 DNA reads TGTGCCAGCAGCCCGACGAGGGGGATGCACACGGATACGCAGTATTTT. Translation: CASSPTRGMHTDTQYF.

The chain has TRBV6-1 and TRBJ1-1; D not certain. Between the trimmed V and J ends, which lost 3 bases and 4 bases, there was a span of 21 bases. There are 17 residues in the CDR3. CDR1 and CDR2 from the germline V gene are MNHNS and SASEGT. CDR3 nucleotides: TGTGCCAGCAGTGACATACGAAAGAGGGTGAGGAGCACTGAAGCTTTCTTT. As protein: CASSDIRKRVRSTEAFF.

The chain carries TRBV9 and TRBJ2-3; D remains ambiguous. V was cut by 0 bases and J by 3 bases, with 11 bases left in between. The CDR3 consists of 15 residues. Germline V lookup: CDR1 SGDLS, CDR2 YYNGEE. Written as DNA, the CDR3 is TGTGCCAGCAGCGTAGGTTTATTTGTAACAGATACGCAGTATTTT. Translation: CASSVGLFVTDTQYF.

This rearrangement joins TRBV19 to TRBJ2-1; 12 nucleotides agree with TRBD2. Trimming took 4 bases from V and 7 from J; bases not matched to a gene: 8. The CDR3 is made up of 16 amino acids. CDR1 and CDR2 (germline): LNHDA, SQIVND (reference sequence). CDR3 DNA: TGTGCCAGTAGTACGATAACCGGGACTAGCGGGAATGAGCAGTTCTTC. Protein product: CASSTITGTSGNEQFF.

This clone was counted only a few times. This chain uses TRBV28 with TRBJ1-3, with D unclear. This CDR3 comprises 14 residues. Germline V lookup: CDR1 MDHEN, CDR2 SYDVKM. V was cut by 2 bases and J by 0 bases, with 5 bases left in between. DNA of the CDR3: TGTGCCAGCAGTTTAGTAGTCTCTGGAAACACCATATATTTT. Translation: CASSLVVSGNTIYF.

In its sample, this clone was seen once. The chain carries TRBV27 and TRBJ1-5; TRBD1 aligns across 8 bases. Per germline, CDR1 MNHEY and CDR2 SMNVEV (reference sequence). CDR3 length: 15 amino acids. J was trimmed by 0 bases and V by 6 bases; bases with no gene match: 4. CDR3 amino acids: CASSRTGGSNQPQHF. For the CDR3, the DNA is TGTGCCAGCAGCCGTACAGGGGGTAGCAATCAGCCCCAGCATTTT.

This clone showed up just a few times. The V and J genes are TRBV7-9 and TRBJ1-1; the match to TRBD1 covers 11 bases. CDR3 length: 18 amino acids. The V segment lost 2 bases and the J segment 4 bases; nucleotides outside the gene matches: 12. Germline assignment: CDR1 SEHNR and CDR2 FQNEAQ (reference sequence). The CDR3 sequence: CASSLTRLGQGAVTEAFF. The CDR3, as DNA: TGTGCCAGCAGCTTAACAAGGTTAGGACAGGGGGCGGTCACTGAAGCTTTCTTT.

The chain's CDR3 is CASSLPLAGGRTDTQYF. The CDR3 bases are TGTGCCAGCAGTTTACCCCTAGCGGGAGGCCGCACAGATACGCAGTATTTT. The chain carries TRBV28 and TRBJ2-3, with 11 bases identical to TRBD2. With 2 bases clipped from V and 1 base from J, the junction kept 5 bases outside the gene matches. From germline, CDR1 is MDHEN and CDR2 SYDVKM. The CDR3 length is 17 residues.

This sequence joins TRBV25-1 and TRBJ2-5; 7 bases are a match to TRBD2. Germline CDR1 is MGHDK and CDR2 is SYGVNS. The CDR3 spans 13 residues. Unmatched junction bases numbered 3, after V lost 5 bases and J lost 3 bases. The CDR3 here is CASSSGAEETQYF. CDR3 DNA: TGTGCCAGCAGTAGCGGGGCTGAAGAGACCCAGTACTTC.

In this sample, this clone turned up once. The chain joins TRBV4-1 to TRBJ1-1; D is unclear. The V gene lost 1 base and the J gene lost 3 bases, with 12 bases spanning the gap. Germline V CDR1 and CDR2: MGHRA, YSYEKL. This CDR3 comprises 15 residues. The CDR3 sequence: CASSQGEQSYTEAFF. Written as DNA, the CDR3 is TGCGCCAGCAGCCAAGGCGAACAGAGTTACACTGAAGCTTTCTTT.